One T cell receptor (beta chain) is described in this entry. Its antigen is undetermined. Germline-derived CDR1 and CDR2 are MNHEY and SVGAGI. The CDR3 covers 11 residues. Trimming took 5 bases from V and 10 from J; bases not matched to a gene: 1. The record originates from a study of T cells after yellow fever vaccination. Study-wide findings and caveats: A minor fraction of clonotypes spanned both CD4 and CD8 compartments. Once the booster was given, most primary-vaccination clones reappeared, at about 97% for CD4 and 88% for CD8.

TCRdb analysed the 5' RACE reads with MiXCR anew, one entry per CDR3 protein. Altogether fewer than 350,000 distinct CDR3 sequences are present, around 3.9% being singletons, with the ten largest covering 23%. This TCR was sampled from a man aged 18-30 years who received the YFV17D yellow fever vaccine. The sequencing used PBMCs, collected on the day of the yellow fever booster vaccination. The genes are TRBV6-5 and TRBJ2-1; 8 nucleotides agree with TRBD2. CDR3 coding DNA: TGTGCCAGCAGTATAGCGGGGGAGCAGTTCTTC. Amino acid sequence: CASSIAGEQFF.